This entry features one T cell receptor (beta chain) sequence. As yet, its antigen is unknown. RNA transcripts provided the source from which TCR beta CDR3 regions were amplified. The HTBI primer set drove a first-round RT-PCR of the TCR CDR3. TCRdb re-called the multiplex PCR reads with MiXCR, one entry per CDR3 protein. The data hold hundreds of thousands of distinct CDR3 sequences, with around 20% observed a single time. The sample comes from a study of T cells in Graves' hyperthyroidism and ophthalmopathy. Turning to the study itself: It was at initial diagnosis, before any treatment, that peripheral blood was collected. Overall study results and limits: Ophthalmopathy and stable hyperthyroidism were separated by a 13 V-J model.

Isolation of PBMCs was performed on 8.5 to 10 ml fresh peripheral blood. The CDR3 covers 14 residues. The V and J ends lost 0 bases and 10 bases respectively, with 13 bases between them. Per the germline V gene, CDR1 is LGHNA and CDR2 is YSLEER. The sequencing input was blood. The clonotype originates from a man aged 35 to 55 with Graves' ophthalmopathy. V usage is TRBV4-3 and J usage is TRBJ2-1; D may be TRBD2 (5 bases). DNA of the CDR3: TGCGCCAGCAGCCAAGATAGGACTGGGGAGGAGCAGTTCTTC. Translating gives CASSQDRTGEEQFF.